This record concerns one T cell receptor (beta chain) sequence. Noted treatment: randomized to nivolumab then ipilimumab (arm A) or the reverse (arm B). CDR1 and CDR2 from the germline V gene are MNHGY and SAAAGT. The CDR3 is 12 residues long. V shed 4 bases and J shed 7 bases, with 10 bases lying between them. This entry belongs to a study of sequential checkpoint blockade in melanoma. Study context: About 88 pretreatment tumor DNA samples were TCRβ immunosequenced. After nivolumab or ipilimumab alone, around 20 patients had week-13 rebiopsies.

Clones were sequenced by immunoSEQ multiplex PCR, and TCRdb holds only the in-frame ones, with some missing. The sample lists several thousand clones; about a fifth were seen once. This receptor was taken from a human donor with melanoma. Source: tumor tissue (inferred from file names), taken from a patient given nivolumab and ipilimumab in sequence. This sequence joins TRBV6-8 and TRBJ1-1; D uncertain. CDR3 sequence reads: CASSSTRGEAFF. The CDR3 bases are TGTGCCAGCAGTTCCACCCGAGGTGAAGCTTTCTTT.